Sequencing of this TCR beta chain was carried out in a study of cytomegalovirus exposure and HLA in healthy donors. Germline V gene data show CDR1 as SGHTA and CDR2 as FQGNSA. Deletions cut 2 bases from V and 5 bases from J, with 10 bases between. CDR3 length: 14 residues. The method was immunoSEQ multiplex PCR; TCRdb's version includes in-frame clones alone and lacks a portion of them. The sample includes fewer than 150,000 clones, approximately 82% of them seen just once. The rearrangement uses TRBV7-2 and TRBJ1-5; D unclear. Sequencing was carried out using PBMCs. This TCR derives from a man in his thirties or forties in good health and CMV-seropositive. CDR3 in DNA: TGTGCCAGCAGCTTATCAGGCTGGGATCAGCCCCAGCATTTT. Amino acid sequence: CASSLSGWDQPQHF. Drawing the rest from reference TRBV7-2 and TRBJ1-5, the complete variable domain is GAGVSQSPSNKVTEKGKDVELRCDPISGHTALYWYRQSLGQGLEFLIYFQGNSAPDKSGLPSDRFSAERTGGSVSTLTIQRTQQEDSAVYLCASSLSGWDQPQHFGDGTRLSIL.